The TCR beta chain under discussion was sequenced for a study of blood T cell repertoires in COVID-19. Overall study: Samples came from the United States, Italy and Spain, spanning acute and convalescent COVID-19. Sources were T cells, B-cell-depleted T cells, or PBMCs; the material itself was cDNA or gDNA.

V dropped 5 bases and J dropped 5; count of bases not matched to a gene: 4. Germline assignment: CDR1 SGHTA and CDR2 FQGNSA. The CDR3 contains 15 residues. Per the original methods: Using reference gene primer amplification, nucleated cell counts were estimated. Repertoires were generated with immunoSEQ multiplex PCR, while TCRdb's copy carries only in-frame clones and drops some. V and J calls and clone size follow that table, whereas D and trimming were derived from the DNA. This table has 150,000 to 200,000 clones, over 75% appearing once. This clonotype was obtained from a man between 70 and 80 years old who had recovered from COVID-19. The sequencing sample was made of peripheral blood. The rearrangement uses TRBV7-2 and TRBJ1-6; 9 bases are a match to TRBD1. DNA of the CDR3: TGTGCCAGCAGCATACAGGGGGCTGATAATTCACCCCTCCACTTT. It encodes CASSIQGADNSPLHF. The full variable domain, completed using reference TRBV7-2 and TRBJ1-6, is GAGVSQSPSNKVTEKGKDVELRCDPISGHTALYWYRQSLGQGLEFLIYFQGNSAPDKSGLPSDRFSAERTGGSVSTLTIQRTQQEDSAVYLCASSIQGADNSPLHFGNGTRLTVT.